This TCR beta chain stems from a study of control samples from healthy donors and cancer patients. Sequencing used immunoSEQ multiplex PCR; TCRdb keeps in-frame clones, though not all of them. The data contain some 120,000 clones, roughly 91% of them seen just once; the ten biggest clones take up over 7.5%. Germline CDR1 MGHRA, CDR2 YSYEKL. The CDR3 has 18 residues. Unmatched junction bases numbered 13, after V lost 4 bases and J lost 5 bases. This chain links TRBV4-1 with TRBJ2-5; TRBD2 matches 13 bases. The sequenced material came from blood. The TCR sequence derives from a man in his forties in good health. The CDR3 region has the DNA TGCGCCAGCAGCCCTACAGGACTAGCGGGGGCCAGGAGGGAGACCCAGTACTTC. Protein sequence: CASSPTGLAGARRETQYF.